This TCR beta chain appears in the sequencing data of a study of blood T cell repertoires in COVID-19. As for the study in general: Collection of acute and convalescent COVID-19 samples took place in the United States, Italy and Spain. Sources were T cells, B-cell-depleted T cells, or PBMCs; the material itself was cDNA or gDNA.

TCRdb's table, derived via immunoSEQ multiplex PCR, lists solely in-frame clones and lacks some. Of under 250,000 clones listed, 83% are singletons. The CDR3 covers 14 residues. V was shortened by 0 bases and J by 3 bases, with 8 bases between the two germline ends. In germline, CDR1 is LGHNA, CDR2 YNFKEQ. The source is a man aged 35 to 55 with active or convalescent COVID-19. The sample was peripheral blood. This chain uses TRBV4-2 with TRBJ1-1; D uncertain. Written as DNA, the CDR3 is TGTGCCAGCAGCCAAGACCGGGAGCACACTGAAGCTTTCTTT. Its protein is CASSQDREHTEAFF.